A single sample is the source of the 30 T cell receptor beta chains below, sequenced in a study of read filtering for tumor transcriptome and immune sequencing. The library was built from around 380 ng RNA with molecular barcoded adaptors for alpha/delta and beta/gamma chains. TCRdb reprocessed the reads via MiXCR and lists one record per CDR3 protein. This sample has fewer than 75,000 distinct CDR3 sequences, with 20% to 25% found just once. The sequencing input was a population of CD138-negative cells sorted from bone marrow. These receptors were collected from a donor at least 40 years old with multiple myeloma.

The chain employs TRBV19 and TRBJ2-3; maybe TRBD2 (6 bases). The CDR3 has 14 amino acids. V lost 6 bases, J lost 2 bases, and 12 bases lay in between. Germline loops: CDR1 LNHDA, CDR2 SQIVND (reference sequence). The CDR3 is CASSQRASTDTQYF. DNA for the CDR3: TGTGCCAGTAGCCAGCGGGCATCCACAGATACGCAGTATTTT.

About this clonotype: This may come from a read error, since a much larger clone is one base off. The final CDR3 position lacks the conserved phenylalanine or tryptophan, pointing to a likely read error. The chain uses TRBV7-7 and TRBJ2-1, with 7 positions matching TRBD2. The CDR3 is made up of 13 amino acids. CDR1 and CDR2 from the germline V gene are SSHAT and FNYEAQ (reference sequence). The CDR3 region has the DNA TGTGCTAGCAGCTTAGAACCGGGAGGTGAGCAGTTCCTC. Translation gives CASSLEPGGEQFL.

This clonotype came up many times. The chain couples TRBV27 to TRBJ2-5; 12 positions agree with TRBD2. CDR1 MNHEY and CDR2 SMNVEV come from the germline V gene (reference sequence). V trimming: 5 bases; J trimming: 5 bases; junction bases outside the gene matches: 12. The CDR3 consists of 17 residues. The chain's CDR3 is CASSPLAGGPPGETQYF. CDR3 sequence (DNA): TGTGCCAGCAGTCCCCTAGCGGGGGGGCCCCCCGGGGAGACCCAGTACTTC.

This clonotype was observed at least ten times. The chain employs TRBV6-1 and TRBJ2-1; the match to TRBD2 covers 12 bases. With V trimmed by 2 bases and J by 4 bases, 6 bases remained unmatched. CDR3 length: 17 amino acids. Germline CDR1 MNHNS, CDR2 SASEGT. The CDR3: CASSETLAGGPYNEQFF. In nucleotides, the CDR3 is TGTGCCAGCAGTGAAACGCTAGCGGGGGGGCCATACAATGAGCAGTTCTTC.

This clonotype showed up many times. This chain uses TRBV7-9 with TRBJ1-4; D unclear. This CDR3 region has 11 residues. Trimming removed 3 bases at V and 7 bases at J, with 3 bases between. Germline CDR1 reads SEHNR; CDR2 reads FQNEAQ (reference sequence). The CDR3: CASSFSEKLFF. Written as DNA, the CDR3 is TGTGCCAGCAGCTTTAGTGAAAAACTGTTTTTT.

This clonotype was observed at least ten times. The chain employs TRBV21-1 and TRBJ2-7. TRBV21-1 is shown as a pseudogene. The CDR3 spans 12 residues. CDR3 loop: CASSKDTYEQYF. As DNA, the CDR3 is TGTGCCAGCAGCAAAGACACCTACGAGCAGTACTTC.

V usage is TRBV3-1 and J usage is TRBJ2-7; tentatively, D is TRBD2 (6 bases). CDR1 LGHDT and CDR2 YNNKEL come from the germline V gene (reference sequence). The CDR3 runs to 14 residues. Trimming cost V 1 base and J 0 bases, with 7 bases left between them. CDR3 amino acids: CASSQAGSSYEQYF. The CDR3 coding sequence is TGTGCCAGCAGCCAAGCCGGGAGCTCCTACGAGCAGTACTTC.

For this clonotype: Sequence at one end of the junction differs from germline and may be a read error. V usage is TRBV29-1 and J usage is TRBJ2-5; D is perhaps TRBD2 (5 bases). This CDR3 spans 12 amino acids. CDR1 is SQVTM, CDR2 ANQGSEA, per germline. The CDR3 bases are TGCAGCCTTGAGGGCCTACAAGAGGCCCAGTACTTC. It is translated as CSLEGLQEAQYF.

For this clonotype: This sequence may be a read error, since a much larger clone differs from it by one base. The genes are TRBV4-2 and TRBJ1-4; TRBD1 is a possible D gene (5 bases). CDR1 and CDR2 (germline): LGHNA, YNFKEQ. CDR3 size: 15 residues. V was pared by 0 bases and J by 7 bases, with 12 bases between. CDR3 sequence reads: CASSQDPGGGEKLFF. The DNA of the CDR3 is TGTGCCAGCAGCCAAGATCCGGGGGGGGGTGAAAAACTGTTTTTT.

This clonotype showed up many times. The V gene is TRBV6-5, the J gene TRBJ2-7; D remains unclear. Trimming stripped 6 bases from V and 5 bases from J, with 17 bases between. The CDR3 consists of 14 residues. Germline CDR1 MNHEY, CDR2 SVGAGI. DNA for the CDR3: TGTGCCAGCAGACCGATTTATTTGGCCGACGAGCAGTACTTC. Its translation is CASRPIYLADEQYF.

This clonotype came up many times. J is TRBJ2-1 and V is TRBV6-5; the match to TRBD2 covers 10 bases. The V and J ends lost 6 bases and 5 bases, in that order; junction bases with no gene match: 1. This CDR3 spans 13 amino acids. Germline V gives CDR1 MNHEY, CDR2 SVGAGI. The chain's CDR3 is CASRGLADNEQFF. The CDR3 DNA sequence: TGTGCCAGCAGAGGACTAGCGGACAATGAGCAGTTCTTC.

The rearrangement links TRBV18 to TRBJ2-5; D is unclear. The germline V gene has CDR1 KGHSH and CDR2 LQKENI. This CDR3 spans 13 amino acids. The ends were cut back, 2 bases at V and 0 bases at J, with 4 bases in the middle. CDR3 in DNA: TGTGCCAGCTCACCATACGACCAAGAGACCCAGTACTTC. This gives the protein CASSPYDQETQYF.

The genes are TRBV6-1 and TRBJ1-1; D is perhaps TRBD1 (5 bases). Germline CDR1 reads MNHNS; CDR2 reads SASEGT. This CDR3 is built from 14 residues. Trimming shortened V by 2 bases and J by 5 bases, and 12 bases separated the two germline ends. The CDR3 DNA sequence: TGTGCCAGCAGTGAAACGTACAGGTCAACTGAAGCTTTCTTT. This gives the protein CASSETYRSTEAFF.

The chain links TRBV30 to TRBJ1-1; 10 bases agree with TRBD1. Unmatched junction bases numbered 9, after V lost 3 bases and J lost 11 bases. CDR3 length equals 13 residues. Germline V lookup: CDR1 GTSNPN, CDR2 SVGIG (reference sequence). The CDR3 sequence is CAWRGDRGSMAFF. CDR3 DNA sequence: TGTGCCTGGAGGGGGGACAGGGGTTCGATGGCTTTCTTT. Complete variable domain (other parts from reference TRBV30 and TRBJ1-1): SQTIHQWPATLVQPVGSPLSLECTVEGTSNPNLYWYRQAAGRGLQLLFYSVGIGQISSEVPQNLSASRPQDRQFILSSKKLLLSDSGFYLCAWRGDRGSMAFFGQGTRLTVV.

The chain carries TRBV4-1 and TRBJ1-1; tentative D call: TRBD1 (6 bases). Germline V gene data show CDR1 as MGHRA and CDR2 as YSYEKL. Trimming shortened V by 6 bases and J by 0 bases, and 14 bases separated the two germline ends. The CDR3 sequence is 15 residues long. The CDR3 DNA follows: TGCGCCAGCAGACCCTCGGCAGGGGTGAACACTGAAGCTTTCTTT. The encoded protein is CASRPSAGVNTEAFF.

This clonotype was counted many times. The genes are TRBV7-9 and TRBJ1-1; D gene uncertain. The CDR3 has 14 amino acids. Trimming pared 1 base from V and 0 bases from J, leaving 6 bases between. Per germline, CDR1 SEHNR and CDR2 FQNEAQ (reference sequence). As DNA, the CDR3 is TGTGCCAGCAGCTTAGGGCAGCTGAACACTGAAGCTTTCTTT. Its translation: CASSLGQLNTEAFF.

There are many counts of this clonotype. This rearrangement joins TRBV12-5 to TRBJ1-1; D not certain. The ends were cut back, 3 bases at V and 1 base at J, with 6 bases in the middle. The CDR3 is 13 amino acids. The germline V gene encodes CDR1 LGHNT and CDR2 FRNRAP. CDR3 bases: TGTGCTAGTGGTTTAAGGGAGAACACTGAAGCTTTCTTT. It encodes CASGLRENTEAFF.

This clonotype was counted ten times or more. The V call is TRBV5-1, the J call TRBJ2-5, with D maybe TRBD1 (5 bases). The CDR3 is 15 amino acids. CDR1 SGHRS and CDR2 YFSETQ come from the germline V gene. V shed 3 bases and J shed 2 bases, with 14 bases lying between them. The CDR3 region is CASSWAGLDQETQYF. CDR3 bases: TGCGCCAGCAGCTGGGCAGGGCTAGATCAAGAGACCCAGTACTTC.

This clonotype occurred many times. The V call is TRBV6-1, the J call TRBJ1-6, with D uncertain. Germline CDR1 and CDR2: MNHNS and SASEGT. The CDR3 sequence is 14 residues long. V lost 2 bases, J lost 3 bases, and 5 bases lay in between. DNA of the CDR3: TGTGCCAGCAGTGAACTCGGCTATAATTCACCCCTCCACTTT. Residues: CASSELGYNSPLHF.

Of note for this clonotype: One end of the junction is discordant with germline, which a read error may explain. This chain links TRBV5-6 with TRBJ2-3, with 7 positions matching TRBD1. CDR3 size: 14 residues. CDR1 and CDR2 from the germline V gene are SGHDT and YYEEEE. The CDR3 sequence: CVSGPGTDPDTQYF. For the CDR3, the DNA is TGTGTCAGCGGCCCTGGGACAGATCCGGATACGCAGTATTTT.

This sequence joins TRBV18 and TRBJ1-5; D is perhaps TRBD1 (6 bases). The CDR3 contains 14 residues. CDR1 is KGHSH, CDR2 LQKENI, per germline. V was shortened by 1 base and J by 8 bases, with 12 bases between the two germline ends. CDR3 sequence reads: CASSPRQGFEPQHF. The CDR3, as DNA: TGTGCCAGCTCACCACGGCAGGGGTTTGAGCCCCAGCATTTT.

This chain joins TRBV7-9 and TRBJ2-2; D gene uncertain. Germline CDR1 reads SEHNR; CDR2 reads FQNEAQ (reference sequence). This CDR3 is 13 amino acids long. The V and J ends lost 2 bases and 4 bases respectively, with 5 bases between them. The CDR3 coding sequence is TGTGCCAGCAGCTTATTGTTCACCGGGGAGCTGTTTTTT. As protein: CASSLLFTGELFF.

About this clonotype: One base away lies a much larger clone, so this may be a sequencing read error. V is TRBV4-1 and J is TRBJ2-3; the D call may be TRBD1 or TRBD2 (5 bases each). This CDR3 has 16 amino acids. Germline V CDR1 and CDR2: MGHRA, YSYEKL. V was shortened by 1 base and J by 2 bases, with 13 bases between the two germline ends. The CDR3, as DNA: TGCGCCAGCAGCCAAGCACTAGTGGGACCCACAGATACGCAGTATTTT. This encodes CASSQALVGPTDTQYF.

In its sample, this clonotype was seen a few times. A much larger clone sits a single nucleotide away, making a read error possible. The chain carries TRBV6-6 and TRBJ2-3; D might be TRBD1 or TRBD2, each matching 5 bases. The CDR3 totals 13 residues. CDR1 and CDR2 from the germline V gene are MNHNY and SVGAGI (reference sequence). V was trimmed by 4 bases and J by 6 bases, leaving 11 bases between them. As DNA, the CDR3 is TGTGCCAGCAGTTTAACAGGACTGGATACGCAGTATTTT. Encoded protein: CASSLTGLDTQYF.

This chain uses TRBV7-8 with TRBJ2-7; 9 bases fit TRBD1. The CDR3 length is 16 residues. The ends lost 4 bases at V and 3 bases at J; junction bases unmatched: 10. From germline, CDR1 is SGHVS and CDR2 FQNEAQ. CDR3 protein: CASSSRAGTGLYEQYF. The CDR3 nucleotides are TGTGCCAGCAGCTCGAGAGCCGGGACAGGGCTCTACGAGCAGTACTTC.

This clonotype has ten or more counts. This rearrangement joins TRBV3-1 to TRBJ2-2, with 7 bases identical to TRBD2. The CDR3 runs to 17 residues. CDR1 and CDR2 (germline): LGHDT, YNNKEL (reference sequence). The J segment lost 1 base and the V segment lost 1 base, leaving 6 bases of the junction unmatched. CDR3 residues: CASSQVGLVVNTGELFF. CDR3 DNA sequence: TGTGCCAGCAGCCAAGTCGGACTAGTGGTGAACACCGGGGAGCTGTTTTTT.

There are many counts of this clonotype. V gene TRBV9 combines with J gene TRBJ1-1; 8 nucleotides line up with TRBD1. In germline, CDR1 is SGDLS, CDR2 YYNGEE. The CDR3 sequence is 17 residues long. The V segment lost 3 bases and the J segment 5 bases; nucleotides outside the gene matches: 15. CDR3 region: CASSADLGQGGKTEAFF. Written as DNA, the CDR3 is TGTGCCAGCAGCGCCGACCTCGGACAGGGAGGAAAGACTGAAGCTTTCTTT.

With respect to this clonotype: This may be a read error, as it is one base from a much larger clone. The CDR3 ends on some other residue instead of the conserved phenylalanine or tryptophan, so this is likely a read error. The DNA of the CDR3 is TGTGCCAGCAGCCGCATACAGGGGGCAGGCTCTGGGGCCAACGTCCTGACTTTA. Its translation is CASSRIQGAGSGANVLTL. This rearrangement joins TRBV7-3 to TRBJ2-6, with 9 bases matching TRBD1. This CDR3 has 18 residues. J was trimmed by 0 bases and V by 5 bases; bases with no gene match: 8. Germline assignment: CDR1 SGHTA and CDR2 FQGTGA.

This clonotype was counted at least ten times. This CDR3 is CAWTGQGRNEQYF. The CDR3 coding sequence is TGTGCCTGGACGGGACAGGGCAGGAACGAGCAGTACTTC. The rearrangement joins TRBV30 to TRBJ2-7; 9 bases are shared with TRBD1. CDR1 GTSNPN and CDR2 SVGIG come from the germline V gene (reference sequence). The V and J ends lost 4 bases and 5 bases, in that order; junction bases with no gene match: 6. The CDR3 has 13 residues.

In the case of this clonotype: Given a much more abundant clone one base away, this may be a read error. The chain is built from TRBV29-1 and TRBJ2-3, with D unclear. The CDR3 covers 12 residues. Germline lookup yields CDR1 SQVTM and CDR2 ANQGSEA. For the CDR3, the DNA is TGCAGCGTTGGGCGGCGCACAGATACGCAGTGTTTT. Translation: CSVGRRTDTQCF.